The 9 T cell receptor beta chains listed next were all sequenced from one sample in a study of molecular identifiers for immune sequencing clone quantification (dated by TCRdb to the late 2010s). Library construction relied on PCR. Sequencing instrument: NextSeq 500. TCRdb's own reprocessing of the public reads used fastp at Q25 and MiXCR and kept productive beta chains. Rows are combined by CDR3 protein, so each entry shows the most common genes and DNA. This sample gives some 100,000 distinct CDR3 sequences in total; roughly a third of them show up just once. In total, the top ten clones hold approximately 3.8% of the sample. The sequenced sample consisted of naive CD8+ T cells from blood, with Jurkat cell RNA spiked in. Read against the paper, the sample's cell subset or site label means: FACS-sorted CD8+CD4-CCR7+CD45RA+ naive T cells. The receptors shown here come from a human donor in good health. Some libraries in this study had Jurkat cell RNA spiked in.

Of note for this clonotype: It may be a read error: a sequence one base away is much more abundant. The CDR3 ends on some other residue instead of the conserved phenylalanine or tryptophan, so this is likely a read error. The rearrangement joins TRBV6-6 to TRBJ2-7; D gene uncertain. This CDR3 contains 13 residues. The V and J ends lost 8 bases and 3 bases respectively, with 14 bases between them. The germline V gene encodes CDR1 MNHNY and CDR2 SVGAGI (reference sequence). CDR3 DNA: TGTGCCAGCGGCGCAGATCGAATCTACGAGCAGTACTAC. Translation gives CASGADRIYEQYY.

The chain links TRBV9 to TRBJ2-3; 8 nucleotides agree with TRBD2. Germline lookup yields CDR1 SGDLS and CDR2 YYNGEE. The ends lost 0 bases at V and 6 bases at J; junction bases unmatched: 6. The CDR3 is 15 residues long. CDR3 sequence reads: CASSVEGLVLDTQYF. In DNA, the CDR3 is TGTGCCAGCAGCGTAGAGGGACTAGTTTTGGATACGCAGTATTTT.

The sample holds one count of this clonotype. This sequence may be a read error, since a much larger clone differs from it by one base. The V and J genes are TRBV4-3 and TRBJ1-1; 11 bases fit TRBD1. In germline, CDR1 is LGHNA, CDR2 YSLEER. This CDR3 is 16 amino acids long. The CDR3 spells CASSPRTGGVETEAIF. The DNA of the CDR3 is TGCGCCAGCAGCCCTCGGACAGGGGGCGTAGAGACTGAAGCTATCTTT.

The CDR3 here is CASSLRQGYCEQYF. CDR3 nucleotides: TGCGCCAGCAGCCTCCGACAGGGGTACTGCGAGCAGTACTTC. V usage is TRBV4-1 and J usage is TRBJ2-7, with 8 bases matching TRBD1. J was trimmed by 6 bases and V by 4 bases; bases with no gene match: 8. CDR3 size: 14 residues. CDR1 MGHRA and CDR2 YSYEKL come from the germline V gene.

V usage is TRBV6-6 and J usage is TRBJ2-7, with D tentatively TRBD1 (5 bases). CDR1 and CDR2 from the germline V gene are MNHNY and SVGAGI (reference sequence). This CDR3 spans 15 amino acids. V lost 2 bases and J 5 bases, leaving 16 bases between the germline ends. The CDR3 sequence is CASSYRMTTGHEQYF. DNA of the CDR3: TGTGCCAGCAGTTACCGAATGACCACAGGTCACGAGCAGTACTTC.

This clonotype showed up just once. This CDR3 is missing its conserved last phenylalanine or tryptophan, likely due to a read error. V gene TRBV27 combines with J gene TRBJ2-2; 7 nucleotides match TRBD2. This CDR3 contains 17 residues. The germline V gene encodes CDR1 MNHEY and CDR2 SMNVEV (reference sequence). CDR3 sequence (DNA): TGTGCCAGCACACTCATCTCTAGCGGAGTAAACACAGGGGAGCTGTTTATT. It is translated as CASTLISSGVNTGELFI.

This clonotype occurred many times. The chain couples TRBV6-6 to TRBJ1-2; D unresolved. Germline V CDR1 and CDR2: MNHNY, SVGAGI (reference sequence). The CDR3 is made up of 13 amino acids. V was shortened by 5 bases and J by 3 bases, with 10 bases between the two germline ends. The DNA for the CDR3 is TGTGCCAGCAGTCCACCGGAGGACTATGGCTACACCTTC. Its translation is CASSPPEDYGYTF.

This CDR3 is CASSLRVGRSEQYF. The CDR3 region has the DNA TGTGCCAGCAGTTTGAGGGTCGGACGCTCCGAGCAGTACTTC. This sequence joins TRBV6-5 and TRBJ2-7; D may be TRBD2 (5 bases). The germline V and J ends were trimmed by 4 bases and 6 bases, with 16 bases remaining between them. Germline assignment: CDR1 MNHEY and CDR2 SVGAGI. This CDR3 has 14 amino acids.

This clonotype was picked up one time. A much larger clone differs from this one at a single base, so this may be a read error. The chain has TRBV7-6 and TRBJ1-1, with D perhaps TRBD1 (5 bases). This CDR3 has 15 amino acids. Trimming took 2 bases from V and 6 from J, leaving 16 bases between them. CDR1 is SGHVS, CDR2 FNYEAQ, per germline. The CDR3, as DNA: TGTGCCAGCAGCTTATTCCCCCTAGACAGTTCTGAAGCTTTCTTT. Amino acids: CASSLFPLDSSEAFF.